Each of the 23 T cell receptor beta chains below was sequenced from the same sample in a study of shared clonotypes between healthy human individuals. Sequencing used immunoSEQ multiplex PCR; TCRdb keeps in-frame clones, though not all of them. The sample carries millions of clones, over 85% recorded once. The sequenced sample consisted of naive CD4+ T cells from PBMCs. Documented subset: CD45RA+ positively selected. The receptors were gathered from a man between 18 and 29 years old in good health. Some clones in this sample may be carry-over from other donors' samples.

Turning to this clone: This CDR3 is also generated by other DNA sequences in the sample. The CDR3 DNA is TGTGCCAGCAGCCCGGGGGGTAGCTCCTACAATGAGCAGTTCTTC. Translated: CASSPGGSSYNEQFF. The chain has TRBV6-5 and TRBJ2-1, with TRBD2 identical over 7 bases. The germline gives CDR1 MNHEY, CDR2 SVGAGI. J was trimmed by 0 bases and V by 6 bases; bases with no gene match: 5. CDR3 size: 15 residues.

The chain combines TRBV25-1 with TRBJ1-4, with D possibly matching TRBD1 (6 bases). The V gene lost 1 base and the J gene lost 7 bases, with 13 bases spanning the gap. The germline V gene has CDR1 MGHDK and CDR2 SYGVNS. This CDR3 is 15 amino acids long. CDR3 sequence: CASSESRGPGEKLFF. The CDR3 DNA sequence: TGTGCCAGCAGTGAATCCAGGGGTCCGGGTGAAAAACTGTTTTTT.

Comment on this clone: This CDR3 is also generated by other DNA sequences in the sample. The V call is TRBV5-1, the J call TRBJ2-5; D is possibly TRBD2 (5 bases). Germline CDR1 reads SGHRS; CDR2 reads YFSETQ. Trimming removed 4 bases from V and 1 base from J, with 5 bases in between. The CDR3 loop spans 12 amino acids. The CDR3 protein is CASSLAQETQYF. The CDR3 DNA sequence: TGCGCCAGCAGCCTAGCCCAAGAGACCCAGTACTTC.

V is TRBV5-1 and J is TRBJ2-5, with D tentatively TRBD1 (5 bases). The CDR3 is 16 residues long. Germline CDR1 is SGHRS and CDR2 is YFSETQ. V was clipped by 0 bases and J by 4 bases, with 16 bases between them. The CDR3 reads CASSLVGTLGAETQYF. CDR3 bases: TGCGCCAGCAGCTTGGTAGGCACGCTAGGGGCAGAGACCCAGTACTTC.

A note on this clone: In the same sample, other DNA sequences code for this CDR3. V usage is TRBV6-1 and J usage is TRBJ1-5; 7 bases align to TRBD1. V dropped 2 bases and J dropped 0; count of bases not matched to a gene: 1. The V gene's germline CDR1 is MNHNS and CDR2 SASEGT. The length of the CDR3 is 15 residues. The CDR3 sequence is CASSETGDSNQPQHF. As DNA, the CDR3 is TGTGCCAGCAGTGAAACAGGGGATAGCAATCAGCCCCAGCATTTT.

The gene calls are TRBV4-1 and TRBJ2-1; TRBD2 matches 7 bases. This CDR3 spans 17 amino acids. Trimming at V came to 4 bases and at J to 4 bases, leaving 13 bases not matched to a gene. Germline CDR1 MGHRA, CDR2 YSYEKL. The CDR3 bases are TGCGCCAGCAGCCGACGTGGGTGGGAGGGGCTATACAATGAGCAGTTCTTC. Its protein product is CASSRRGWEGLYNEQFF.

Turning to this clone: Other nucleotide sequences in the sample specify the same CDR3. The V gene is TRBV2, the J gene TRBJ2-5; tentatively, D is TRBD1 (5 bases). The CDR3 is 12 residues long. Germline V lookup: CDR1 SNHLY, CDR2 FYNNEI. Trimming left V 3 bases short and J 4 bases short, with 6 bases between. In DNA form, the CDR3 reads TGTGCCAGCAGTGACAGGGTAGAGACCCAGTACTTC. Its translation is CASSDRVETQYF.

The chain recombines TRBV10-3 with TRBJ2-6; TRBD1 agrees at 7 bases. From germline, CDR1 is ENHRY and CDR2 SYGVKD. After removal of 2 bases from V and 2 bases from J, the junction contained 9 bases not matched to a gene. The CDR3 covers 18 residues. CDR3 protein: CAISESRGQFAGANVLTF. The CDR3 coding sequence is TGTGCCATCAGTGAGAGTCGGGGACAGTTCGCTGGGGCCAACGTCCTGACTTTC.

The J gene is TRBJ2-1, the V gene TRBV15, with 10 bases lining up with TRBD1. The V gene end was trimmed by 4 bases and the J gene end by 5 bases; junction bases not matched to a gene: 11. This CDR3 is 17 amino acids long. Per the germline V gene, CDR1 is LNHNV and CDR2 is YYDKDF (reference sequence). The CDR3 region is CATSTLRGQGIDNEQFF. CDR3 bases: TGTGCCACCAGCACTTTAAGGGGACAGGGGATAGACAATGAGCAGTTCTTC.

The chain carries TRBV6-6 and TRBJ2-3; 10 bases agree with TRBD2. The CDR3 runs to 16 residues. The germline gives CDR1 MNHNY, CDR2 SVGAGI (reference sequence). V shed 0 bases and J 6 bases; nucleotides not matched to a gene: 6. CDR3 in amino acids: CASSYSASGSLDTQYF. CDR3 DNA sequence: TGTGCCAGCAGTTACTCGGCTAGCGGGAGTCTGGATACGCAGTATTTT.

V usage is TRBV11-2 and J usage is TRBJ2-3; D unresolved. Germline assignment: CDR1 SGHAT and CDR2 FQNNGV. V was trimmed by 0 bases and J by 2 bases, leaving 9 bases between them. The CDR3 has 15 amino acids. CDR3 protein: CASSLEFPYTDTQYF. The CDR3 DNA sequence: TGTGCCAGCAGCTTAGAATTTCCGTACACAGATACGCAGTATTTT.

The rearrangement links TRBV28 to TRBJ2-7; weak D call: TRBD2 (6 bases). The germline gives CDR1 MDHEN, CDR2 SYDVKM. V was shortened by 7 bases and J by 0 bases, with 16 bases between the two germline ends. The CDR3 covers 15 residues. CDR3 residues: CASNIGGASSYEQYF. The CDR3, as DNA: TGTGCCAGCAATATAGGAGGGGCAAGCTCCTACGAGCAGTACTTC.

V is TRBV10-3 and J is TRBJ2-3, with TRBD2 matching over 9 bases. In germline, CDR1 is ENHRY, CDR2 SYGVKD. The CDR3 is 19 residues long. The ends lost 4 bases at V and 0 bases at J; junction bases unmatched: 14. For the CDR3, the DNA is TGTGCCATCAGTGGGGGGAGTTCGAGCGGGAGGACTAGCACAGATACGCAGTATTTT. It yields the protein CAISGGSSSGRTSTDTQYF.

This clone was observed once. V and J are TRBV7-7 and TRBJ2-7; unclear D gene. This CDR3 spans 16 amino acids. CDR1 and CDR2 from the germline V gene are SSHAT and FNYEAQ (reference sequence). V was pared by 5 bases and J by 6 bases, with 23 bases between. The CDR3 coding sequence is TGTGCCAGCAGCCCCACCCGCTTAAGGTTGGATCCCGAGCAGTACTTC. It yields the protein CASSPTRLRLDPEQYF.

The chain has TRBV27 and TRBJ2-7, with 12 bases aligning to TRBD1. The CDR3 totals 18 residues. Germline-derived CDR1 and CDR2 are MNHEY and SMNVEV (reference sequence). Trimming took 5 bases from V and 7 from J; bases not matched to a gene: 18. CDR3 DNA sequence: TGTGCCAGCAGTCCGCGACGATCGCCGGGACAGGGGGCATTTGAGCAGTACTTC. As protein: CASSPRRSPGQGAFEQYF.

The rearrangement uses TRBV18 and TRBJ1-1; TRBD1 matches 7 bases. CDR1 is KGHSH, CDR2 LQKENI, per germline. The J segment lost 2 bases and the V segment lost 4 bases, leaving 7 bases of the junction unmatched. CDR3 length equals 15 residues. CDR3 in amino acids: CASSLGQQFNTEAFF. CDR3 nucleotides: TGTGCCAGCTCACTGGGACAGCAATTTAACACTGAAGCTTTCTTT.

V usage is TRBV2 and J usage is TRBJ2-1; TRBD1 aligns across 9 bases. The V gene's germline CDR1 is SNHLY and CDR2 FYNNEI. The CDR3 loop spans 15 amino acids. V was pared by 7 bases and J by 8 bases, with 12 bases of the junction left unmatched. The CDR3 DNA follows: TGTGCCAGCACACAGGGGGCAAGACTAGCCTATGAGCAGTTCTTC. Its translation is CASTQGARLAYEQFF.

The chain couples TRBV18 to TRBJ2-5, with 7 positions matching TRBD2. Germline V gene sequence: CDR1 KGHSH, CDR2 LQKENI. The length of the CDR3 is 18 residues. After removal of 1 base from V and 2 bases from J, the junction contained 13 bases not matched to a gene. Here the CDR3 DNA reads TGTGCCAGCTCACCACTGATCCGGGAGGTATTCGATCAAGAGACCCAGTACTTC. It encodes CASSPLIREVFDQETQYF. The whole variable domain, remainder taken from reference TRBV18 and TRBJ2-5, is NAGVMQNPRHLVRRRGQEARLRCSPMKGHSHVYWYRQLPEEGLKFMVYLQKENIIDESGMPKERFSAEFPKEGPSILRIQQVVRGDSAAYFCASSPLIREVFDQETQYFGPGTRLLVL.

J is TRBJ2-6 and V is TRBV5-4; 8 nucleotides match TRBD2. The trim removed 4 bases at V and 3 bases at J, leaving 9 bases unmatched. Germline V lookup: CDR1 SGHNT, CDR2 YYREEE (reference sequence). This CDR3 region has 17 residues. The CDR3 region has the DNA TGTGCCAGCAGCCCTCCGGGACTAGTGGGTGGGGCCAACGTCCTGACTTTC. This codes for CASSPPGLVGGANVLTF.

The CDR3 here is CASSLGQGEGELFF. Here the CDR3 DNA reads TGTGCCAGCAGCTTGGGACAGGGGGAAGGGGAGCTGTTTTTT. The chain couples TRBV7-9 to TRBJ2-2, with 11 bases fitting TRBD1. Looked up from germline, CDR1 is SEHNR and CDR2 is FQNEAQ (reference sequence). This CDR3 has 14 amino acids. Trimming removed 3 bases from V and 8 bases from J; junction bases left unmatched: 2.

The gene calls are TRBV6-1 and TRBJ2-7; 7 bases map to TRBD2. V dropped 4 bases and J dropped 3; count of bases not matched to a gene: 21. The CDR3 has 19 amino acids. Germline values: CDR1 MNHNS, CDR2 SASEGT. Written as DNA, the CDR3 is TGTGCCAGCAGTGGAGGAGGGAGGGGATTGCGTCGGTTGGGCTACGAGCAGTACTTC. The encoded protein is CASSGGGRGLRRLGYEQYF.

This clone was detected a few times. A much larger clonotype is one base distant, so this may be a read error. This chain uses TRBV27 with TRBJ2-5; no firm D call. Germline-derived CDR1 and CDR2 are MNHEY and SMNVEV (reference sequence). The CDR3 totals 10 residues. Deletions cut 5 bases from V and 2 bases from J, with 0 bases between. CDR3 in amino acids: CASSQETQYF. In nucleotides, the CDR3 is TGTGCCAGCAGTCAAGAGACCCAGTACTTC.

The V call is TRBV4-2, the J call TRBJ1-2, with a weak D call TRBD1 (5 bases). The length of the CDR3 is 14 residues. The V gene lost 5 bases and the J gene lost 7 bases, with 17 bases spanning the gap. From germline, CDR1 is LGHNA and CDR2 YNFKEQ. The CDR3 protein is CASSEHPEGTGYTF. The CDR3 coding sequence is TGTGCCAGCAGCGAACACCCGGAAGGGACTGGCTACACCTTC.